Below, 30 T cell receptor beta chains from the same sample are listed, as sequenced in a study of cytomegalovirus exposure and HLA in healthy donors. 60 Vbeta and 13 Jbeta primers were used in PCR. The table came from immunoSEQ multiplex PCR; TCRdb's copy has only in-frame clones and leaves some out. The top ten clones hold 2% to 2.5% of a sample with fewer than 200,000 clones, 80% to 90% of them seen once. Sample: PBMCs. These receptors all stem from a man in his late teens or twenties in good health and CMV-seropositive.

V usage is TRBV12-5 and J usage is TRBJ1-1, with a tentative D call TRBD1 (6 bases). Germline CDR1 and CDR2: LGHNT and FRNRAP. V was pared by 5 bases and J by 1 base, with 8 bases between. The CDR3 is made up of 13 amino acids. The CDR3 nucleotides read TGTGCTAGTGGTCCGGGACAGAACACTGAAGCTTTCTTT. Translating it yields CASGPGQNTEAFF.

This clone was seen once. The chain has TRBV4-3 and TRBJ2-5; D is undetermined. V was pared by 1 base and J by 4 bases, with 7 bases between. Germline lookup yields CDR1 LGHNA and CDR2 YSLEER. The CDR3 is 13 residues long. The CDR3 spells CASSQGLVETQYF. CDR3 coding DNA: TGCGCCAGCAGCCAAGGACTGGTAGAGACCCAGTACTTC.

V gene TRBV10-2 combines with J gene TRBJ2-2; 7 bases align to TRBD2. V shed 9 bases, J shed 1 base, and the junction held 5 bases outside the gene matches. The CDR3 length is 14 residues. Germline CDR1 and CDR2: WSHSY and SAAADI. The CDR3, as DNA: TGCGCCAGTAGATGGGGGGGGAACACCGGGGAGCTGTTTTTT. This sequence encodes CASRWGGNTGELFF.

The rearrangement uses TRBV5-8 and TRBJ1-2, with 7 bases that match TRBD1. CDR3 length equals 13 residues. Germline CDR1 and CDR2: SGHTS and YDEGEE. V gave up 4 bases and J gave up 4 bases; unmatched junction bases: 4. CDR3 in DNA: TGTGCCAGCAGCCCGGGACAGTCCTATGGCTACACCTTC. Translation gives CASSPGQSYGYTF.

The V and J genes are TRBV5-8 and TRBJ1-2, with 8 bases fitting TRBD1. Germline V gene lookup returns CDR1 SGHTS and CDR2 YDEGEE. Germline trimming cut 4 bases from V and 3 bases from J; bases unmatched to any gene: 8. The CDR3 runs 15 residues. The CDR3, as DNA: TGTGCCAGCAGCCCCGGACAGGGAACGGACTATGGCTACACCTTC. This gives the protein CASSPGQGTDYGYTF.

This chain links TRBV7-2 with TRBJ2-7, with 8 positions matching TRBD1. Germline V lookup: CDR1 SGHTA, CDR2 FQGNSA. Germline trimming cut 5 bases from V and 2 bases from J; bases unmatched to any gene: 8. The CDR3 runs to 15 residues. This CDR3 reads CASSRNGQGTYEQYF. The DNA for the CDR3 is TGTGCCAGCAGCCGAAACGGACAGGGCACCTACGAGCAGTACTTC.

The chain couples TRBV7-6 to TRBJ2-5; 9 nucleotides agree with TRBD1. The J call may not be correct, given that the DNA end is closer to TRBJ2-7. The CDR3 loop spans 14 amino acids. From germline, CDR1 is SGHVS and CDR2 FNYEAQ. The CDR3 is CASAAGTGLYEQYF. CDR3 DNA sequence: TGTGCCAGCGCTGCCGGGACAGGGCTGTACGAGCAGTACTTC.

This rearrangement joins TRBV29-1 to TRBJ1-1; TRBD1 matches 7 bases. Germline CDR1 is SQVTM and CDR2 is ANQGSEA. Trimming removed 6 bases from V and 6 bases from J; junction bases left unmatched: 7. CDR3 size: 12 residues. CDR3 protein: CSVTGDGAEAFF. In DNA form, the CDR3 reads TGCAGCGTCACAGGGGATGGGGCTGAAGCTTTCTTT.

The chain uses TRBV2 and TRBJ1-5, with 7 positions matching TRBD1. The CDR3 length is 14 residues. Trimming cost V 4 bases and J 3 bases; bases outside gene matches: 3. From germline, CDR1 is SNHLY and CDR2 FYNNEI. The CDR3 spells CASSGQGPNQPQHF. In DNA, the CDR3 is TGTGCCAGCAGTGGACAGGGTCCCAATCAGCCCCAGCATTTT.

This chain connects TRBV2 to TRBJ1-5, with TRBD1 as a possible D gene (5 bases). The CDR3 contains 15 residues. Germline values: CDR1 SNHLY, CDR2 FYNNEI. With 6 bases removed from V and 1 base from J, the gap between germline ends came to 13 bases. CDR3 protein: CASRGGTVSNQPQHF. The CDR3 nucleotides are TGTGCCAGCAGGGGAGGGACGGTGAGCAATCAGCCCCAGCATTTT.

The gene calls are TRBV4-3 and TRBJ2-1, with D uncertain. The V gene's germline CDR1 is LGHNA and CDR2 YSLEER. CDR3 length: 16 amino acids. The V and J ends lost 0 bases and 0 bases respectively, with 9 bases between them. The CDR3 bases are TGCGCCAGCAGCCAAGACTCTATGAGCTCCTACAATGAGCAGTTCTTC. It translates to CASSQDSMSSYNEQFF.

The chain recombines TRBV7-9 with TRBJ2-2; D remains ambiguous. With 5 bases removed from V and 4 bases from J, the gap between germline ends came to 17 bases. The germline V gene encodes CDR1 SEHNR and CDR2 FQNEAQ (reference sequence). CDR3 length: 16 residues. CDR3 in DNA: TGTGCCAGCAGCCAAGATAGAGGCGCAACCACCGGGGAGCTGTTTTTT. This gives the protein CASSQDRGATTGELFF.

This chain links TRBV6-5 with TRBJ1-1; weak D call: TRBD1 (5 bases). CDR3 length: 15 residues. The germline V gene has CDR1 MNHEY and CDR2 SVGAGI. Trimming took off 0 bases at V and 3 bases at J, with 11 bases between the two ends. The CDR3 DNA follows: TGTGCCAGCAGTTACTCGGGCAGGGTAGACACTGAAGCTTTCTTT. It is translated as CASSYSGRVDTEAFF.

This rearrangement joins TRBV23-1 to TRBJ1-6; 7 bases line up with TRBD1. TRBV23-1 is marked as an open reading frame, function uncertain. This CDR3 contains 17 residues. V lost 7 bases to trimming and J lost 14 bases; unmatched junction nucleotides: 23. CDR3 in DNA: TGCGCCAGCACCCCTAGGGGGCAGGGACGGATCTTGAGGACCCTCCACTTT. Translated, it gives CASTPRGQGRILRTLHF.

The chain recombines TRBV10-3 with TRBJ1-2; tentative D call: TRBD1 (5 bases). The V end was cut by 8 bases, the J end by 0 bases, with 16 bases between. This CDR3 has 15 amino acids. Per germline, CDR1 ENHRY and CDR2 SYGVKD. CDR3 coding DNA: TGTGCCATCGGGTCCGCAGGGTTAACTAACTATGGCTACACCTTC. Protein product: CAIGSAGLTNYGYTF.

The chain combines TRBV14 with TRBJ2-2; maybe TRBD2 (6 bases). This CDR3 is built from 16 residues. Germline V gene lookup returns CDR1 SGHDN and CDR2 FVKESK. Trimming removed 4 bases at V and 3 bases at J, with 15 bases between. CDR3 residues: CASSPRLDGDTGELFF. CDR3 DNA: TGTGCCAGCAGCCCAAGACTAGATGGCGACACCGGGGAGCTGTTTTTT.

This chain joins TRBV7-2 and TRBJ1-6, with D possibly being TRBD1 (5 bases). The CDR3 consists of 15 residues. Germline loops: CDR1 SGHTA, CDR2 FQGNSA. V shed 5 bases and J shed 7 bases, with 15 bases lying between them. The CDR3 DNA follows: TGTGCCAGCAGCCCCCCGCAGGGTCCCAATTCACCCCTCCACTTT. Translated: CASSPPQGPNSPLHF.

The chain employs TRBV11-2 and TRBJ2-7; no definite D call. Trimming stripped 3 bases from V and 7 bases from J, with 19 bases between. This CDR3 has 15 residues. Germline V lookup: CDR1 SGHAT, CDR2 FQNNGV. The CDR3 DNA sequence: TGTGCCAGCAGCTTTTTTCTAGACGTGAGGCGTGAGCAGTACTTC. It is translated as CASSFFLDVRREQYF. The complete variable domain, with remaining parts taken from reference TRBV11-2 and TRBJ2-7, reads EAGVAQSPRYKIIEKRQSVAFWCNPISGHATLYWYQQILGQGPKLLIQFQNNGVVDDSQLPKDRFSAERLKGVDSTLKIQPAKLEDSAVYLCASSFFLDVRREQYFGPGTRLTVT.

The chain recombines TRBV19 with TRBJ2-2, with D hard to call. Trimming removed 7 bases at V and 1 base at J, with 13 bases between. The CDR3 totals 15 residues. The germline V gene encodes CDR1 LNHDA and CDR2 SQIVND (reference sequence). This CDR3 reads CASNSLRRNTGELFF. As DNA, the CDR3 is TGTGCCAGTAATTCCCTTAGGAGGAACACCGGGGAGCTGTTTTTT. Supplemented by reference TRBV19 and TRBJ2-2, the full variable domain reads DGGITQSPKYLFRKEGQNVTLSCEQNLNHDAMYWYRQDPGQGLRLIYYSQIVNDFQKGDIAEGYSVSREKKESFPLTVTSAQKNPTAFYLCASNSLRRNTGELFFGEGSRLTVL.

J is TRBJ1-2 and V is TRBV18, with a possible D match to TRBD1 (5 bases). The CDR3 consists of 12 residues. Germline V gene lookup returns CDR1 KGHSH and CDR2 LQKENI. Trimming took 2 bases from V and 9 from J, leaving 10 bases between them. The chain's CDR3 is CASSPTQGSYTF. CDR3 nucleotides: TGTGCCAGCTCACCAACGCAGGGAAGCTACACCTTC.

This clone was counted a single time. V gene TRBV4-1 combines with J gene TRBJ2-5, with 8 bases identical to TRBD1. The DNA end favors TRBJ2-7, so the J call may be wrong. Germline lookup yields CDR1 MGHRA and CDR2 YSYEKL. The CDR3 spans 15 residues. The CDR3 region has the DNA TGCGCCAGCAGCCAATTGACAGGGGCAACCTACGAGCAGTACTTC. Protein: CASSQLTGATYEQYF.

Worth noting for this clone: Germline and junction disagree at one end, which may indicate a read error. CDR3 sequence reads: CASSPAGAPYEQYF. The CDR3 DNA sequence: TGTGCTAGCAGCCCGGCGGGGGCCCCCTACGAGCAGTACTTC. J is TRBJ2-7 and V is TRBV7-7, with D possibly being TRBD2 (7 bases). Germline V gene lookup returns CDR1 SSHAT and CDR2 FNYEAQ (reference sequence). CDR3 size: 14 residues.

The chain couples TRBV7-8 to TRBJ2-7, with 11 positions matching TRBD1. The CDR3 is 13 residues long. Trimming took 9 bases from V and 4 from J; bases not matched to a gene: 5. CDR1 is SGHVS and CDR2 is FQNEAQ in the germline V gene. The CDR3 region is CASSGTGGYEQYF. CDR3 sequence (DNA): TGTGCCAGTTCCGGGACAGGGGGATACGAGCAGTACTTC.

This clone was picked up a small number of times. The rearrangement links TRBV25-1 to TRBJ1-6; D call uncertain. CDR1 is MGHDK, CDR2 SYGVNS, per germline. V lost 3 bases to trimming and J lost 0 bases, with 12 bases between them. CDR3 size: 17 residues. The CDR3 sequence: CASSEALSGSYNSPLHF. The CDR3 DNA reads as TGTGCCAGCAGTGAGGCCCTTTCGGGCTCCTATAATTCACCCCTCCACTTT. Based on the CDR3 plus reference TRBV25-1 and TRBJ1-6, the full variable domain is EADIYQTPRYLVIGTGKKITLECSQTMGHDKMYWYQQDPGMELHLIHYSYGVNSTEKGDLSSESTVSRIRTEHFPLTLESARPSHTSQYLCASSEALSGSYNSPLHFGNGTRLTVT.

The chain's CDR3 is CSVTPGTGATEAFF. CDR3 nucleotides: TGCAGCGTGACCCCCGGGACAGGGGCCACTGAAGCTTTCTTT. The V gene is TRBV29-1, the J gene TRBJ1-1; TRBD1 agrees at 10 bases. With 6 bases clipped from V and 4 bases from J, the junction kept 8 bases outside the gene matches. The germline V gene encodes CDR1 SQVTM and CDR2 ANQGSEA. This CDR3 has 14 amino acids.

The chain joins TRBV19 to TRBJ1-3, with D tentatively TRBD1 (5 bases). The CDR3 spans 15 residues. In germline, CDR1 is LNHDA, CDR2 SQIVND (reference sequence). Trimming left V 5 bases short and J 0 bases short, with 11 bases between. The CDR3 region is CASSLQGSSGNTIYF. The DNA for the CDR3 is TGTGCCAGTAGTCTCCAGGGTTCCTCTGGAAACACCATATATTTT.

This chain uses TRBV7-9 with TRBJ2-6; maybe TRBD1 (5 bases). CDR1 is SEHNR and CDR2 is FQNEAQ in the germline V gene (reference sequence). The CDR3 contains 16 residues. V was pared by 5 bases and J by 3 bases, with 14 bases between. The CDR3 reads CASSPFAGYGANVLTF. For the CDR3, the DNA is TGTGCCAGCAGCCCCTTTGCAGGGTATGGGGCCAACGTCCTGACTTTC.

This chain uses TRBV12-5 with TRBJ1-3, with D uncertain. CDR1 and CDR2 (germline): LGHNT, FRNRAP. There are 16 residues in the CDR3. The V end lost 0 bases, the J end lost 0 bases, and 9 bases lay between the germline ends. The CDR3 protein is CASGLVLGNSGNTIYF. In DNA, the CDR3 is TGTGCTAGTGGTTTGGTACTCGGGAACTCTGGAAACACCATATATTTT.

The rearrangement joins TRBV7-9 to TRBJ2-1, with a tentative D call TRBD1 (5 bases). The V and J ends lost 5 bases and 5 bases respectively, with 19 bases between them. The CDR3 is made up of 16 amino acids. Germline CDR1 reads SEHNR; CDR2 reads FQNEAQ (reference sequence). The DNA for the CDR3 is TGTGCCAGCAGCCGAGTTCAGGGCCCTGGGAACAATGAGCAGTTCTTC. Translation gives CASSRVQGPGNNEQFF.

V usage is TRBV9 and J usage is TRBJ2-7, with 8 bases aligning to TRBD1. This CDR3 has 14 residues. V trimming: 3 bases; J trimming: 7 bases; junction bases outside the gene matches: 9. CDR1 is SGDLS and CDR2 is YYNGEE in the germline V gene. This CDR3 reads CASSDGQGVGEQYF. As DNA, the CDR3 is TGTGCCAGCAGCGATGGACAGGGTGTAGGTGAGCAGTACTTC.